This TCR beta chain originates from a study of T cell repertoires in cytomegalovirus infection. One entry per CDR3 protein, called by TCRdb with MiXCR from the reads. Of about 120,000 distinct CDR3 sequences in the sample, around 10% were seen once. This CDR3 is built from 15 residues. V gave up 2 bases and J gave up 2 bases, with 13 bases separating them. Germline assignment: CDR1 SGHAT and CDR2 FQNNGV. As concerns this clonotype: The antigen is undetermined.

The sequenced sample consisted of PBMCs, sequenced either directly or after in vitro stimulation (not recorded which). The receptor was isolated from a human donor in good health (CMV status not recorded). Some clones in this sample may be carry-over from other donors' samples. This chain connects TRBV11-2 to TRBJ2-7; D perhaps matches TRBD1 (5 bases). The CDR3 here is CASSLSQGHPYEQYF. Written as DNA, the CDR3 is TGTGCCAGCAGCTTATCCCAGGGTCACCCCTACGAGCAGTACTTC. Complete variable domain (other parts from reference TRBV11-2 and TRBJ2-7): EAGVAQSPRYKIIEKRQSVAFWCNPISGHATLYWYQQILGQGPKLLIQFQNNGVVDDSQLPKDRFSAERLKGVDSTLKIQPAKLEDSAVYLCASSLSQGHPYEQYFGPGTRLTVT.